The text below deals with one TCR beta chain. Original processing methods: From reference gene primer amplification, estimates of nucleated cell counts were derived. The protocol was immunoSEQ multiplex PCR, while the TCRdb copy is restricted to in-frame clones and leaves out a portion. The V and J calls and clone size are taken from that table; D and trimming were inferred from the DNA. The data contain some 250,000 clones, around 88% of them singletons. The source of the sample is a study of blood T cell repertoires in COVID-19. The clonotype was recovered from a man aged 40-49 years with active or convalescent COVID-19. The sequenced sample consisted of peripheral blood.

The CDR3 reads CASSLSYKQGASYEQYF. For the CDR3, the DNA is TGTGCCAGCAGTTTATCCTACAAACAGGGGGCATCCTACGAGCAGTACTTC. V and J are TRBV27 and TRBJ2-7, with 9 bases fitting TRBD1. With 0 bases clipped from V and 1 base from J, the junction kept 7 bases outside the gene matches. In germline, CDR1 is MNHEY, CDR2 SMNVEV (reference sequence). The CDR3 spans 17 residues.